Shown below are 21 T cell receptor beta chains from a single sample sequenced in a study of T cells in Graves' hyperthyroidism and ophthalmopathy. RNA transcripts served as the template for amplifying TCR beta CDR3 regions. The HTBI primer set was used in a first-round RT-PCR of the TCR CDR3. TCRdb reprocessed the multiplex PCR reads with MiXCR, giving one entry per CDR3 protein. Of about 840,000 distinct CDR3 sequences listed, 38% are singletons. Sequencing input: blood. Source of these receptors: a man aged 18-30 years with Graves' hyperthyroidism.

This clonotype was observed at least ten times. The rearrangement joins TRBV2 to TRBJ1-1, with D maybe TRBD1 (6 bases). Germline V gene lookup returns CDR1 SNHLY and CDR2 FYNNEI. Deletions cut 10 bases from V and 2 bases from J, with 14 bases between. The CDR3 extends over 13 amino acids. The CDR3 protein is CATTQGGNTEAFF. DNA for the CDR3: TGTGCCACCACTCAAGGGGGAAACACTGAAGCTTTCTTT.

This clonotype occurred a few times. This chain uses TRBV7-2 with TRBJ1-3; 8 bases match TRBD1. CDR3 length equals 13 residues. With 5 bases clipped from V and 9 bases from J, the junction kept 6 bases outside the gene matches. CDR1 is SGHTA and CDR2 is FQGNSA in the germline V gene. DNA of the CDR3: TGTGCCAGCAGCCTGGACAGGGCTGGCACCATATATTTT. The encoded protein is CASSLDRAGTIYF.

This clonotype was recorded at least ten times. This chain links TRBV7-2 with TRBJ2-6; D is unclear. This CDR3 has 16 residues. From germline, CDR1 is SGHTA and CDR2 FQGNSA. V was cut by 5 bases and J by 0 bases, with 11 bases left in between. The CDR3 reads CASSPAGLSGANVLTF. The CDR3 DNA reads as TGTGCCAGCAGCCCAGCTGGGCTCTCTGGGGCCAACGTCCTGACTTTC.

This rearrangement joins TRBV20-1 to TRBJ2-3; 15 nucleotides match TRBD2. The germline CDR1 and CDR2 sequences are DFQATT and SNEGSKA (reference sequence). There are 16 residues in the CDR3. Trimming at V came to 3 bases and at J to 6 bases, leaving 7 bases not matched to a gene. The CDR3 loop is CSASGTSGRRGDTQYF. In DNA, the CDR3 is TGCAGTGCTAGTGGGACTAGCGGGAGGCGGGGGGATACGCAGTATTTT.

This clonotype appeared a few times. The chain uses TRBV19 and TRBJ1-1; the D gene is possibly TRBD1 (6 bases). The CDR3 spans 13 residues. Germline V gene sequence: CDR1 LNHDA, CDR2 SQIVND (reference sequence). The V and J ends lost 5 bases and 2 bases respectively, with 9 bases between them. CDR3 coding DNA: TGTGCCAGTAGTCCGGGACATAACACTGAAGCTTTCTTT. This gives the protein CASSPGHNTEAFF.

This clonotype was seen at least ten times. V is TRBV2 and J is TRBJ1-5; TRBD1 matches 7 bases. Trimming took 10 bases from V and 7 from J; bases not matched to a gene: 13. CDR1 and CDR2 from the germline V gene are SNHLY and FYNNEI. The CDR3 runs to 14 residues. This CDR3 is CATGQAEEMQPQHF. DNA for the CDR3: TGTGCCACCGGACAGGCGGAAGAAATGCAGCCCCAGCATTTT.

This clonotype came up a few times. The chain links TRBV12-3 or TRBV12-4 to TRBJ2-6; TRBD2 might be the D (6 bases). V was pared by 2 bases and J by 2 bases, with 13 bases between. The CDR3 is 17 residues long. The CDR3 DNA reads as TGTGCCAGCAGTTTACCCTCCGGCGGGGCTGGGGCCAACGTCCTGACTTTC. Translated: CASSLPSGGAGANVLTF.

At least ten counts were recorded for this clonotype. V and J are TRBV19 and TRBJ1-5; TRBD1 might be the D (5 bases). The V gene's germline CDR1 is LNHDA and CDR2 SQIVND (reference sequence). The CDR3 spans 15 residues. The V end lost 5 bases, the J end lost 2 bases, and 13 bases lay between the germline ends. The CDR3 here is CASSPRGGGNQPQHF. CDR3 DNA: TGTGCCAGTAGTCCACGGGGGGGAGGCAATCAGCCCCAGCATTTT.

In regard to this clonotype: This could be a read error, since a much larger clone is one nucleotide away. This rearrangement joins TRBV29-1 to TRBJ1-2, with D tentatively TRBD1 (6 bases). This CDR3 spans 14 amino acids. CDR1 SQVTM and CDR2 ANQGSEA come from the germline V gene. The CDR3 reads CSVQSMGAYYGHTF. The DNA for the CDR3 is TGCAGCGTCCAAAGCATGGGGGCGTACTATGGCCACACCTTC.

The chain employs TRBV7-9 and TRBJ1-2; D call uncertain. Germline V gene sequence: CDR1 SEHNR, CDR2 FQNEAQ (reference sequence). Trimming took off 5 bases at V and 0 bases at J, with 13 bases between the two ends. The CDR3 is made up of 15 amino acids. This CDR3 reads CASSPLAVANYGYTF. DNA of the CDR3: TGTGCCAGCAGCCCGTTGGCAGTGGCTAACTATGGCTACACCTTC. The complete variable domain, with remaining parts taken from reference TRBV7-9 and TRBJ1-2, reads DTGVSQNPRHKITKRGQNVTFRCDPISEHNRLYWYRQTLGQGPEFLTYFQNEAQLEKSRLLSDRFSAERPKGSFSTLEIQRTEQGDSAMYLCASSPLAVANYGYTFGSGTRLTVV.

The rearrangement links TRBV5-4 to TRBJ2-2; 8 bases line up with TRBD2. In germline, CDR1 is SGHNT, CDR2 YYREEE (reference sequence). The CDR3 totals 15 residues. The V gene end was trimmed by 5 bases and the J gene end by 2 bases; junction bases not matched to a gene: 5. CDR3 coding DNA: TGTGCCAGCAGACGGGGGGGCTCCAACACCGGGGAGCTGTTTTTT. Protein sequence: CASRRGGSNTGELFF.

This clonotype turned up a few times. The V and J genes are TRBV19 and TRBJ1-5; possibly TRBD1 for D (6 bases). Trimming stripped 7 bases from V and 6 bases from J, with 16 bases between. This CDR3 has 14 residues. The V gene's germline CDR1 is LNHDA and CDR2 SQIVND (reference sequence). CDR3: CASTHLRGAQPQHF. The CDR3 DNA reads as TGTGCCAGTACCCACCTCCGGGGGGCTCAGCCCCAGCATTTT.

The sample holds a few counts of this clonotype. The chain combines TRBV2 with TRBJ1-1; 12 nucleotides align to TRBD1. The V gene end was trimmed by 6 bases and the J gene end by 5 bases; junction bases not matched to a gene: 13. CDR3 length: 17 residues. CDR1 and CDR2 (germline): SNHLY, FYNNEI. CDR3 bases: TGTGCCAGCAGGGGGACAGGGGGCATTGGGATAGAGACTGAAGCTTTCTTT. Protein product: CASRGTGGIGIETEAFF.

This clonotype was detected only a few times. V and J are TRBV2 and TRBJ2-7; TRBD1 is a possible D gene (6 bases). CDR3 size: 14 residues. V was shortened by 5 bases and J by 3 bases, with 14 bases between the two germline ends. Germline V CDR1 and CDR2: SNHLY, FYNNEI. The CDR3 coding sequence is TGTGCCAGCAGTCCACTACAGGGCAGCTACGAGCAGTACTTC. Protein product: CASSPLQGSYEQYF.

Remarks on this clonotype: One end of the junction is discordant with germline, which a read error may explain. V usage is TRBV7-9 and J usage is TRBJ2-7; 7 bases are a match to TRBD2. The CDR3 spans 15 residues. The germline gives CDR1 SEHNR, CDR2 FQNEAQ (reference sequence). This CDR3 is CASSQDPAGRYEQYF. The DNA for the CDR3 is TGCGCCAGCAGCCAAGATCCAGCGGGAAGGTACGAGCAGTACTTC.

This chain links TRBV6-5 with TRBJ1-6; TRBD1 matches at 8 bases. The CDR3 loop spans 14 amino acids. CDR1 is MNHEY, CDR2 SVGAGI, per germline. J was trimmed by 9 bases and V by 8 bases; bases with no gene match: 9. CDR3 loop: CASSPGTGPSPLHF. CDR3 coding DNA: TGTGCCAGCTCACCCGGGACAGGCCCTTCACCCCTCCACTTT.

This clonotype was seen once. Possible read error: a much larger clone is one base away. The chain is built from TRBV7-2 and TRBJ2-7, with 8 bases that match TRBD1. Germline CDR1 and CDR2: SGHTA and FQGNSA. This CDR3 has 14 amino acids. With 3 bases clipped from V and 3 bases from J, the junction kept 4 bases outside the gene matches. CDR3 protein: CASSLGQVHYEQYF. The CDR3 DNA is TGTGCCAGCAGCTTGGGACAGGTCCACTACGAGCAGTACTTC.

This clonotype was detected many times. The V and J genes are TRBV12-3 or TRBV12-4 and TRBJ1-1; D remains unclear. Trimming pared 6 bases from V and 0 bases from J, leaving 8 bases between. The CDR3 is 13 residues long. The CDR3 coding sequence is TGTGCCAGCAGAGCGGCCATGAACACTGAAGCTTTCTTT. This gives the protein CASRAAMNTEAFF.

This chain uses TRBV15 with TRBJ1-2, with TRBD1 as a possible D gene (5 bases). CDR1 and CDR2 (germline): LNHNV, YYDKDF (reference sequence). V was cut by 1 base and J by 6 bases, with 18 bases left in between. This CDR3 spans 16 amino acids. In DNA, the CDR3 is TGTGCCACCAGCAGAGTGGGGCAGGGACGGAGAGATGGCTACACCTTC. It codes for CATSRVGQGRRDGYTF.

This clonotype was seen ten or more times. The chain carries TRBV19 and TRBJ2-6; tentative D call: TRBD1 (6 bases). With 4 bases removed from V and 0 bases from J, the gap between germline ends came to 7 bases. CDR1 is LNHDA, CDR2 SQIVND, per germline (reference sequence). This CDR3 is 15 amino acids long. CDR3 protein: CASSNRASGANVLTF. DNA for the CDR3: TGTGCCAGTAGTAACAGGGCCTCTGGGGCCAACGTCCTGACTTTC.

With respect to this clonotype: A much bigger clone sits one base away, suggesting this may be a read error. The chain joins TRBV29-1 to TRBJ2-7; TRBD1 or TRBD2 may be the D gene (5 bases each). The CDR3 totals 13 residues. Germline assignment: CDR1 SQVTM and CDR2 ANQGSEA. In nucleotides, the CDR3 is TGCAGCGTTGAATCCAGGGAGTCCTACGAGCAGTGCTTC. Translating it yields CSVESRESYEQCF.